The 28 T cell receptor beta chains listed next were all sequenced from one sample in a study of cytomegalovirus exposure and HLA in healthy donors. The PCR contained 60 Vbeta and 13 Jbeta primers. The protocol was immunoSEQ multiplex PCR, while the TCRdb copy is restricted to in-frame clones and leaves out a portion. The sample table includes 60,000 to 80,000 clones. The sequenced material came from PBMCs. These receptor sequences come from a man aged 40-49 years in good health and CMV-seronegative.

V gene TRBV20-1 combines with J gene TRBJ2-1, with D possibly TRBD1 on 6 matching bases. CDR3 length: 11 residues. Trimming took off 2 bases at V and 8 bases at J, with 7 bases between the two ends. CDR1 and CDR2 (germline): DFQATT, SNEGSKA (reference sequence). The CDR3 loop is CSARKGDEQFF. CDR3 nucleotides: TGCAGTGCTAGAAAGGGGGATGAGCAGTTCTTC.

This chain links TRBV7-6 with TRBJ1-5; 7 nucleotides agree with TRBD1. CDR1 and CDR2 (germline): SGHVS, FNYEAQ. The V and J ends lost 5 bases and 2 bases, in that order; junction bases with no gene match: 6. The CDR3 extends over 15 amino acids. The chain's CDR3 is CASSLRGEGNQPQHF. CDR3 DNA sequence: TGTGCCAGCAGCCTCAGGGGGGAAGGCAATCAGCCCCAGCATTTT.

CDR3 region: CASSLASTEAFF. In nucleotides, the CDR3 is TGTGCCAGCAGCTTAGCGAGCACTGAAGCTTTCTTT. V gene TRBV7-8 combines with J gene TRBJ1-1, with no clear D. The CDR3 has 12 amino acids. Germline V gene data show CDR1 as SGHVS and CDR2 as FQNEAQ. Trimming cost V 0 bases and J 4 bases, with 3 bases left between them. Complete variable domain (other parts from reference TRBV7-8 and TRBJ1-1): GAGVSQSPRYKVAKRGQDVALRCDPISGHVSLFWYQQALGQGPEFLTYFQNEAQLDKSGLPSDRFFAERPEGSVSTLKIQRTQQEDSAVYLCASSLASTEAFFGQGTRLTVV.

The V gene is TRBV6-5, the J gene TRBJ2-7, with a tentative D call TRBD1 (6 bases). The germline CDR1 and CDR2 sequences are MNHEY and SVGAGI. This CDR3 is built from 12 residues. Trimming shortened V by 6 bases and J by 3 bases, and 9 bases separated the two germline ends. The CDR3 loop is CASSQTGYEQYF. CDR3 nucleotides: TGTGCCAGCAGCCAGACAGGCTACGAGCAGTACTTC.

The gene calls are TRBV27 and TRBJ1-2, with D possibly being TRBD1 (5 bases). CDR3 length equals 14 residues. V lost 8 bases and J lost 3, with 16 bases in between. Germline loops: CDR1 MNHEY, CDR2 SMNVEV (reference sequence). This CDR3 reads CASALIGVDYGYTF. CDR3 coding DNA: TGTGCCAGCGCTTTGATAGGGGTGGACTATGGCTACACCTTC.

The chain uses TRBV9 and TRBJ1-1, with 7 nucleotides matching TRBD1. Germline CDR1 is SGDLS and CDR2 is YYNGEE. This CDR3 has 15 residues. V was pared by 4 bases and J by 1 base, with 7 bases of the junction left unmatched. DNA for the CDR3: TGTGCCAGCAGCCCCCGACAGGGCTGGAACACTGAAGCTTTCTTT. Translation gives CASSPRQGWNTEAFF.

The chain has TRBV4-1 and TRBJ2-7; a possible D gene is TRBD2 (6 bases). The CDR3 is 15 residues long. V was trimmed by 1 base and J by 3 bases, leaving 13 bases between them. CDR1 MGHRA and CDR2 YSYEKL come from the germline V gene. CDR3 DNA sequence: TGCGCCAGCAGCCAAGTCTCAGGGACTGTCTACGAGCAGTACTTC. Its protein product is CASSQVSGTVYEQYF.

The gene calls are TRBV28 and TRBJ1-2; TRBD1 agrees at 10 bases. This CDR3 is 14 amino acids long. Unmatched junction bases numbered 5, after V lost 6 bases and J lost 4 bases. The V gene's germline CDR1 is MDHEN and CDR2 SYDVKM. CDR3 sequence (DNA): TGTGCCAGCAGAGCCGGACAGGGGGTCTATGGCTACACCTTC. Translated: CASRAGQGVYGYTF.

CDR3 sequence: CASSHKGGGNEQYF. The DNA for the CDR3 is TGTGCCAGCAGCCACAAAGGGGGAGGGAACGAGCAGTACTTC. This chain connects TRBV5-4 to TRBJ2-5; tentatively, D is TRBD2 (7 bases). The J call may be mistaken, given a closer DNA end match to TRBJ2-7. In germline, CDR1 is SGHNT, CDR2 YYREEE (reference sequence). There are 14 residues in the CDR3.

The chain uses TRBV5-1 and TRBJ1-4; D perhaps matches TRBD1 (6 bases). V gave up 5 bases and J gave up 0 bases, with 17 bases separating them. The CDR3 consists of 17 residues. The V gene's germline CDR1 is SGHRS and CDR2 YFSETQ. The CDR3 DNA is TGCGCCAGCAGGCCGGGACATGGAACCTCAACTAATGAAAAACTGTTTTTT. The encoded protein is CASRPGHGTSTNEKLFF.

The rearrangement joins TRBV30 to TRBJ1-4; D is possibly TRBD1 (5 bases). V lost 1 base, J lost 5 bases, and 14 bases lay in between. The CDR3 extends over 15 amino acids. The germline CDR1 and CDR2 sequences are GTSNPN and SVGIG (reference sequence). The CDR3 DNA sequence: TGTGCCTGGAGTGGGGGGGTAGGGCTCAATGAAAAACTGTTTTTT. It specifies CAWSGGVGLNEKLFF.

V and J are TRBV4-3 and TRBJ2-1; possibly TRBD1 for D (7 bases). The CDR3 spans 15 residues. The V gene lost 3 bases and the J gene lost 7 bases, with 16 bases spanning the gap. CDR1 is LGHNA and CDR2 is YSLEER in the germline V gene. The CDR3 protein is CASSHYQGEANEQFF. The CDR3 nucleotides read TGCGCCAGCAGCCACTATCAGGGGGAGGCGAATGAGCAGTTCTTC.

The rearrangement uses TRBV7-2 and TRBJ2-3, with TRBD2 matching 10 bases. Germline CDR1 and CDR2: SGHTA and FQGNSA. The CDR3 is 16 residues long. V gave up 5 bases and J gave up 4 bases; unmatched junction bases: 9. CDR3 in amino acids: CASSPQLAGFPDTQYF. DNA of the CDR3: TGTGCCAGCAGCCCACAACTAGCGGGGTTCCCAGATACGCAGTATTTT.

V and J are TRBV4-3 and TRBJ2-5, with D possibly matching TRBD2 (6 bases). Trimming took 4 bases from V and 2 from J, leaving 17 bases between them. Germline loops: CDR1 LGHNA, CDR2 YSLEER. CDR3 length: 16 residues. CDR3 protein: CASSLRIGGRQETQYF. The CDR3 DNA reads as TGCGCCAGCAGCCTCAGGATCGGGGGTCGGCAAGAGACCCAGTACTTC.

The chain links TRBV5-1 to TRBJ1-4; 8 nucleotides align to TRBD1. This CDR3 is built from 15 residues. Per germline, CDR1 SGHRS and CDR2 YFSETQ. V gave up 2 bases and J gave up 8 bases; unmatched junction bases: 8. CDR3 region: CASSFQGAGDEKLFF. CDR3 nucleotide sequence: TGCGCCAGCAGCTTTCAGGGGGCGGGGGACGAAAAACTGTTTTTT.

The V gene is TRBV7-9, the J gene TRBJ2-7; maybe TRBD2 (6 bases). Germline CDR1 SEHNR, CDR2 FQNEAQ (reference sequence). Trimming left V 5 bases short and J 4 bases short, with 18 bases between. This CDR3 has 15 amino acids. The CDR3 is CASSGRDLKTYEQYF. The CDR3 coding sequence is TGTGCCAGCAGCGGCCGGGACTTGAAAACGTACGAGCAGTACTTC.

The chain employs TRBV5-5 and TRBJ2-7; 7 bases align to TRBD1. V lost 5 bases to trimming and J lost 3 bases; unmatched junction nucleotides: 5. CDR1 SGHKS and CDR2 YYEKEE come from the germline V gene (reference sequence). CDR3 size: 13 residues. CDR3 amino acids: CASSRGQLYEQYF. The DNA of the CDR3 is TGTGCCAGCAGTCGGGGACAGCTCTACGAGCAGTACTTC.

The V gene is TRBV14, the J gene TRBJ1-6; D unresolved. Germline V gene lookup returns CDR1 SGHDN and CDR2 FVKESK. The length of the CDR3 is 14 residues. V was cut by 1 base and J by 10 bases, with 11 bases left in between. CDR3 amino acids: CASSQGAPFSPLHF. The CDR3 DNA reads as TGTGCCAGCAGCCAAGGAGCGCCTTTCTCACCCCTCCACTTT.

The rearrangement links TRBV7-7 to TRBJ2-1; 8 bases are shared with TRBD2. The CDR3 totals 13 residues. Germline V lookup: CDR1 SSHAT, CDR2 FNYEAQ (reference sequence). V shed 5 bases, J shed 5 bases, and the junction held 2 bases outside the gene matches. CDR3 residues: CASSPGGNNEQFF. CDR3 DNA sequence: TGTGCCAGCAGCCCGGGGGGGAACAATGAGCAGTTCTTC.

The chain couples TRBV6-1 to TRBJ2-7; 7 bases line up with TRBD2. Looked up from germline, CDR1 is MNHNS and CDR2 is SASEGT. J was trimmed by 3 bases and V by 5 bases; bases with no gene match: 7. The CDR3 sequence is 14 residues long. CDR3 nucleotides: TGTGCCAGCAGTCCCCGGGGAGGGTTCTACGAGCAGTACTTC. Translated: CASSPRGGFYEQYF.

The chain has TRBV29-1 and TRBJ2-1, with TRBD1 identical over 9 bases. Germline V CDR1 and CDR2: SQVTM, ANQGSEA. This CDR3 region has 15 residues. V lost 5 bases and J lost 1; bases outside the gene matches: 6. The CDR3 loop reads CSVPLGQGSYNEQFF. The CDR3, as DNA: TGCAGCGTTCCCTTAGGACAGGGGTCCTACAATGAGCAGTTCTTC.

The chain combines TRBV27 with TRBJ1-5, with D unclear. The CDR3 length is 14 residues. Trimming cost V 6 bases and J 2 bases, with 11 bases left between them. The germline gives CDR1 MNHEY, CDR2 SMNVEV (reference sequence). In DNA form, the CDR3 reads TGTGCCAGCAGGTCCCTCGGAGGCAATCAGCCCCAGCATTTT. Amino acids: CASRSLGGNQPQHF.

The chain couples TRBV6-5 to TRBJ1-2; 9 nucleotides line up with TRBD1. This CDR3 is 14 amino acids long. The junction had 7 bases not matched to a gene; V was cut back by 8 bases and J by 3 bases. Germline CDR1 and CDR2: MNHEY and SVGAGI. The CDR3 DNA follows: TGTGCCAGCTTCCCGGGGACAGGGCACTATGGCTACACCTTC. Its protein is CASFPGTGHYGYTF.

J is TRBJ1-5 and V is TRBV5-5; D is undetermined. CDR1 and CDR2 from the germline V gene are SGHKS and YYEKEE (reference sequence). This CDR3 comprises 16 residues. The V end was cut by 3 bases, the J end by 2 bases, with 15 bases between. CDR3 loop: CASSSDLRGGNQPQHF. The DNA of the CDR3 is TGTGCCAGCAGCTCCGACCTACGGGGAGGCAATCAGCCCCAGCATTTT. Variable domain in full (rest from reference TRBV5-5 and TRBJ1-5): DAGVTQSPTHLIKTRGQQVTLRCSPISGHKSVSWYQQVLGQGPQFIFQYYEKEERGRGNFPDRFSARQFPNYSSELNVNALLLGDSALYLCASSSDLRGGNQPQHFGDGTRLSIL.

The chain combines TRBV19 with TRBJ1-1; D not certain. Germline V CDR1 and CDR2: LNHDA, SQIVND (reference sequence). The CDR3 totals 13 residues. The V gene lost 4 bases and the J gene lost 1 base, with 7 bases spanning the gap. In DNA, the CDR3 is TGTGCCAGTAGTAGTCGAGCGAACACTGAAGCTTTCTTT. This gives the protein CASSSRANTEAFF.

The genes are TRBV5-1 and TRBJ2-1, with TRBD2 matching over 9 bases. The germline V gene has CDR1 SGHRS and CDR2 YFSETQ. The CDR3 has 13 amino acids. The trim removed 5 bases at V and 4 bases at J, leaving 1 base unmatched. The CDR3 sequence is CASRLAGYNEQFF. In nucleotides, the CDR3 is TGCGCCAGCAGGCTAGCGGGGTACAATGAGCAGTTCTTC.

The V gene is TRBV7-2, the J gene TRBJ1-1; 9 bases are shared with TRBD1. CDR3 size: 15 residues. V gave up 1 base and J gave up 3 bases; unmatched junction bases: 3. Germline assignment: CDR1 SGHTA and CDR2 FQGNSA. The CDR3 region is CASSLGGQGYTEAFF. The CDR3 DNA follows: TGTGCCAGCAGCTTAGGGGGACAGGGATACACTGAAGCTTTCTTT.

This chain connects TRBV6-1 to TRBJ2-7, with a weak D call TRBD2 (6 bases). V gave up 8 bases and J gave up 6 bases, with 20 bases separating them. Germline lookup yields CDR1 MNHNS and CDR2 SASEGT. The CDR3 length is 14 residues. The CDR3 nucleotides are TGTGCCAGCGCCCAAGGCAGGCGGGGCCTCGAGCAGTACTTC. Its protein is CASAQGRRGLEQYF.